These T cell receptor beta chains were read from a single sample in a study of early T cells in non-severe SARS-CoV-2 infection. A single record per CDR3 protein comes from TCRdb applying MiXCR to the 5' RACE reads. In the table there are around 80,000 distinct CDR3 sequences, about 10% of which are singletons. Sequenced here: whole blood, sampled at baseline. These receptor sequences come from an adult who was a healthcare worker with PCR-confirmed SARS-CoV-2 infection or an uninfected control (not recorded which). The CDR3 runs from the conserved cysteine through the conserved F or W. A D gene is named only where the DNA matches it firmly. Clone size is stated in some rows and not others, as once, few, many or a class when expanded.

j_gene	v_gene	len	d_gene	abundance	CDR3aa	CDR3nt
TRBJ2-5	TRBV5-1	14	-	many	CASSLAGLEETQYF	TGCGCCAGCAGCTTGGCGGGATTAGAAGAGACCCAGTACTTC
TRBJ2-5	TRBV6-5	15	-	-	CASSYRQAREETQYF	TGTGCCAGCAGTTACCGGCAGGCGAGAGAGGAGACCCAGTACTTC
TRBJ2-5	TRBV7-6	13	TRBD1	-	CASSFYRGETQYF	TGTGCCAGCAGCTTTTACAGGGGTGAGACCCAGTACTTC
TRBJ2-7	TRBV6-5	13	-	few	CASSPRGRAEQYF	TGTGCCAGCAGCCCCCGGGGCCGGGCCGAGCAGTACTTC
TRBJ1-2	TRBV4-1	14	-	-	CASSQASRRYGYTF	TGCGCCAGCAGCCAAGCCAGCCGGCGATATGGCTACACCTTC
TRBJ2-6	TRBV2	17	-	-	CASSESGGLTGANVLTF	TGTGCCAGCAGTGAATCAGGGGGACTAACTGGGGCCAACGTCCTGACTTTC
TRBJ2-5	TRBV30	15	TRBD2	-	CAWSVLGGTQETQYF	TGTGCCTGGAGTGTACTCGGGGGGACCCAAGAGACCCAGTACTTC
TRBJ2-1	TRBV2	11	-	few	CASSEWREQFF	TGTGCCAGCAGTGAATGGCGAGAGCAGTTCTTC
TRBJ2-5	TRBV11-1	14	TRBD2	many	CASNKAGVRETQYF	TGTGCCAGCAACAAAGCGGGGGTTAGAGAGACCCAGTACTTC
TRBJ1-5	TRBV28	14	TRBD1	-	CASLPLQGYQPQHF	TGTGCCAGCCTACCATTACAGGGGTATCAGCCCCAGCATTTT
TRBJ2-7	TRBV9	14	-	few	CASSVDGAVHKQYF	TGTGCCAGCAGCGTAGACGGTGCCGTCCACAAGCAGTACTTC
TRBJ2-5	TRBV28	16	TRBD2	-	CASSFLAGGPQETQYF	TGTGCCAGCAGTTTCTTAGCGGGGGGGCCCCAAGAGACCCAGTACTTC
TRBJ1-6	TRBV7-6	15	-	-	CASSLAQDRYSPLHF	TGTGCCAGCAGCTTAGCACAGGACCGATATTCACCCCTCCACTTT
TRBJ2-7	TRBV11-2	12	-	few	CASSLNLYEQYF	TGTGCCAGCAGCTTAAACCTCTACGAGCAGTACTTC
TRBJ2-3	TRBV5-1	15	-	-	CASSLDWAITDTQYF	TGCGCCAGCAGCTTAGATTGGGCTATCACAGATACGCAGTATTTT
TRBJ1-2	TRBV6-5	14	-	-	CASKGGGNNYGYTF	TGTGCCAGCAAGGGAGGGGGGAATAACTATGGCTACACCTTC
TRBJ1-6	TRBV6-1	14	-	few	CASRTVRGNSPLHF	TGTGCCAGCAGGACGGTAAGGGGAAATTCACCCCTCCACTTT
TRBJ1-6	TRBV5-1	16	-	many	CASSLLPSADNSPLHF	TGCGCCAGCAGCTTGCTGCCGTCTGCCGATAATTCACCCCTCCACTTT
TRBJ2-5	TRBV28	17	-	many	CASRGNPWTPDQETQYF	TGTGCCAGCAGGGGCAACCCCTGGACACCAGATCAAGAGACCCAGTACTTC
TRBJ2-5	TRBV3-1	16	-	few	CASSHTGRGNQETQYF	TGTGCCAGCAGCCATACGGGACGGGGGAACCAAGAGACCCAGTACTTC
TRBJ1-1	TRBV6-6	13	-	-	CASSPSVSTEAFF	TGTGCCAGCAGCCCTAGCGTCTCCACTGAAGCTTTCTTT
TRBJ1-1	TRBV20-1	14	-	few	CSARPLRGNTEAFF	TGCAGTGCTCGACCACTCAGAGGGAACACTGAAGCTTTCTTT
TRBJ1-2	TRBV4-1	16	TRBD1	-	CASSQEFFRDSDGYTF	TGCGCCAGCAGCCAAGAGTTTTTTCGGGACAGCGACGGCTACACCTTC
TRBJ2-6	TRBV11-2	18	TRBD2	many	CASSSLRTRDSGANVLTF	TGTGCCAGCAGCTCTCTCCGGACTAGAGATTCTGGGGCCAACGTCCTGACTTTC
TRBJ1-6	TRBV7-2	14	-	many	CASSLGWNNSPLHF	TGTGCCAGCAGCTTAGGGTGGAATAATTCACCCCTCCACTTT
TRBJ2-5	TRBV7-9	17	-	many	CASSSTPSDISQETQYF	TGTGCCAGCAGCTCCACCCCTTCGGACATAAGCCAAGAGACCCAGTACTTC
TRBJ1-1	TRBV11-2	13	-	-	CASSMDRSFEAFF	TGTGCCAGCAGCATGGACCGTTCTTTTGAAGCTTTCTTT
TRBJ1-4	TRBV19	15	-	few	CASSAPDGPPWQLFF	TGTGCCAGTAGTGCCCCGGACGGGCCCCCCTGGCAACTGTTTTTT
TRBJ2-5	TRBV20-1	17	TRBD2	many	CSAPTLAGGLMEETQYF	TGCAGTGCCCCCACTCTAGCGGGGGGGCTTATGGAAGAGACCCAGTACTTC
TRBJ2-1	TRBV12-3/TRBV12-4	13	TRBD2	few	CAIGASGNNEQFF	TGTGCCATAGGGGCTAGCGGGAACAATGAGCAGTTCTTC
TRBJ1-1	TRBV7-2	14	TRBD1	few	CASSLLTGGTEAFF	TGTGCCAGCAGCCTGCTGACAGGGGGCACTGAAGCTTTCTTT
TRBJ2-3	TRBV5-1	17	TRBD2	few	CASSSRPSGGLTDTQYF	TGCGCCAGCAGCTCCCGTCCTAGCGGGGGCCTCACAGATACGCAGTATTTT
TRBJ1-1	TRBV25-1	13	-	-	CASSERRDTEAFF	TGTGCCAGCAGTGAAAGAAGGGACACTGAAGCTTTCTTT
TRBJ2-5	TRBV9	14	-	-	CASSVGGQKETQYF	TGTGCCAGCAGCGTAGGAGGGCAGAAAGAGACCCAGTACTTC
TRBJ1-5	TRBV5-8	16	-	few	CASSLKLPYSNQPQHF	TGTGCCAGCAGCTTGAAGCTTCCTTATAGCAATCAGCCCCAGCATTTT
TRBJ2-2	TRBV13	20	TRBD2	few	CASSPTNQLAGGLLTGELFF	TGTGCCAGCAGCCCTACGAACCAACTAGCGGGGGGGCTCCTCACCGGGGAGCTGTTTTTT
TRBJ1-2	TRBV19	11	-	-	CATRQAGGYTF	TGTGCCACTAGACAGGCAGGTGGCTACACCTTC
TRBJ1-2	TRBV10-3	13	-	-	CAISEPPNYGYTF	TGTGCCATCAGTGAACCCCCGAACTATGGCTACACCTTC
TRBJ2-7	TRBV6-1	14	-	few	CASSPNTGRYEQYF	TGTGCCAGCAGTCCGAACACAGGGCGCTACGAGCAGTACTTC
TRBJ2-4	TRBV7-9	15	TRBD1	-	CASSPGQGLMDIQYF	TGTGCCAGCAGCCCCGGACAGGGGCTTATGGACATTCAGTACTTC
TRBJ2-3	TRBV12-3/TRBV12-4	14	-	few	CASSLAGSTDTQYF	TGTGCCAGCAGTTTAGCGGGTAGCACAGATACGCAGTATTTT
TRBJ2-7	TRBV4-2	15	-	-	CASSQEHARTYEQYF	TGTGCCAGCAGCCAAGAGCACGCCCGCACCTACGAGCAGTACTTC
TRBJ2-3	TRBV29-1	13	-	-	CSVEVSGVGMQYF	TGCAGCGTTGAAGTGAGCGGTGTAGGTATGCAGTATTTT
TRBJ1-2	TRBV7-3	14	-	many	CASSLDGASDGYTF	TGTGCCAGCAGCTTAGACGGGGCTTCCGATGGCTACACCTTC
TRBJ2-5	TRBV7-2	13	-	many	CASSRPKEETQYF	TGTGCCAGCAGCCGCCCGAAAGAAGAGACCCAGTACTTC
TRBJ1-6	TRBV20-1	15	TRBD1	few	CSASQGGGRGSPLHF	TGCAGTGCTAGCCAAGGGGGCGGACGTGGTTCACCCCTCCACTTT
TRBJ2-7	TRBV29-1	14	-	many	CSVPVGLSSYEQYF	TGCAGCGTCCCCGTCGGTCTCAGCTCCTACGAGCAGTACTTC
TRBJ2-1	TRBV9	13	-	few	CASSTGTFGEQFF	TGTGCCAGCAGCACAGGGACGTTTGGTGAGCAGTTCTTC
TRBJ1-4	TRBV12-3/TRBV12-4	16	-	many	CASSLRIGVTNEKLFF	TGTGCCAGCAGTTTGAGGATAGGAGTGACTAATGAAAAACTGTTTTTT
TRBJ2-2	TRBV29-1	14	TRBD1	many	CSATPPQGAGELFF	TGCAGCGCCACTCCCCCGCAGGGGGCCGGGGAGCTGTTTTTT
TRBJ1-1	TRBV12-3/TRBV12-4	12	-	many	CASRRAGSEAFF	TGTGCCAGCAGGCGCGCGGGGTCTGAAGCTTTCTTT
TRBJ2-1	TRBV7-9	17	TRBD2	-	CASSLGGLAGSYNEQFF	TGTGCCAGCAGCTTAGGGGGCCTAGCGGGGTCCTACAATGAGCAGTTCTTC
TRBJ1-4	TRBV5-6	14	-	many	CASSRTGENEKLFF	TGTGCCAGCAGCCGGACGGGGGAGAATGAAAAACTGTTTTTT
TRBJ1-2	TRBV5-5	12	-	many	CASSSTDYGYTF	TGTGCCAGCAGCTCGACAGACTATGGCTACACCTTC